This TCR beta chain was documented in a study of shared clonotypes between healthy human individuals. Profiling relied on immunoSEQ multiplex PCR, and the TCRdb table lists in-frame clones only, not all of them. The data contain 190,000 or so clones, 66% of them singletons. This CDR3 comprises 17 residues. Germline V gene data show CDR1 as SGHAT and CDR2 as FQNNGV. The V end was cut by 4 bases, the J end by 6 bases, with 22 bases between. Input material: memory CD4+ T cells sorted from blood. This sample's subset: CD45RA-negative fraction. The J gene is TRBJ2-1, the V gene TRBV11-2; D may be TRBD1 (5 bases). This receptor was obtained from a young man in good health. CDR3 in amino acids: CASSSPRQSTSFNEQFF. The CDR3 coding sequence is TGTGCCAGCAGCTCCCCGCGACAGAGTACAAGTTTCAATGAGCAGTTCTTC.